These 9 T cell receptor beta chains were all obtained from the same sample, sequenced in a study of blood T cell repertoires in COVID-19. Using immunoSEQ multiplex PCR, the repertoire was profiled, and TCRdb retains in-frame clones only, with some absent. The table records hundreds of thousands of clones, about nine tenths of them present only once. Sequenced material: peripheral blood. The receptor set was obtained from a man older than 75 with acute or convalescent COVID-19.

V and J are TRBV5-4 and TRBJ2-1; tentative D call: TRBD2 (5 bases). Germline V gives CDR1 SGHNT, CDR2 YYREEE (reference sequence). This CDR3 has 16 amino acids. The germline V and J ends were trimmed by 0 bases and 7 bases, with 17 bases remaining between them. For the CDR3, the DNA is TGTGCCAGCAGCTTGGGTTCCGGGGTGGGGTGGAATGAGCAGTTCTTC. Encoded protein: CASSLGSGVGWNEQFF.

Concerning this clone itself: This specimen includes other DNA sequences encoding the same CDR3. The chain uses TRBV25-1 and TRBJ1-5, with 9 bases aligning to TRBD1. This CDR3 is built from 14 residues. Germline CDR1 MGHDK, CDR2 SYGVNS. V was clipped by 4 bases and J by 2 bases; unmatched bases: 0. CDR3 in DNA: TGTGCCAGCAGTGGGACAGGGGGCAATCAGCCCCAGCATTTT. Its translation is CASSGTGGNQPQHF.

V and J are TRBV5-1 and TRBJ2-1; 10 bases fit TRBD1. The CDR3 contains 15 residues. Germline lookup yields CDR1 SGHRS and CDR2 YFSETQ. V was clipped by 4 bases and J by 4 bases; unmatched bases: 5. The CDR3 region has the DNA TGCGCCAGCAGCCCGACAGGGGGCAGGTACAATGAGCAGTTCTTC. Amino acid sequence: CASSPTGGRYNEQFF.

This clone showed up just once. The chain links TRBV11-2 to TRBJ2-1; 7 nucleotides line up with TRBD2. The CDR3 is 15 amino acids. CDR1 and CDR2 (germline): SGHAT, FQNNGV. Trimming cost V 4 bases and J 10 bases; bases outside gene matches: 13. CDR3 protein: CASSYQASGGAEQFF. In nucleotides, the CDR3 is TGTGCCAGCAGCTATCAAGCTAGCGGAGGGGCCGAGCAGTTCTTC.

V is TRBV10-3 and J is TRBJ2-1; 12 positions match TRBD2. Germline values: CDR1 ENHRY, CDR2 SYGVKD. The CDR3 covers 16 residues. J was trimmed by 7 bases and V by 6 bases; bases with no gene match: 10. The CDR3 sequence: CAISSFGLAGINEQFF. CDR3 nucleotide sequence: TGTGCCATCAGCTCTTTCGGACTAGCGGGAATTAATGAGCAGTTCTTC.

The chain's CDR3 is CASSSPRVAGSTDTQYF. CDR3 nucleotide sequence: TGTGCCAGCAGTTCTCCCCGGGTAGCGGGGAGCACAGATACGCAGTATTTT. This chain links TRBV27 with TRBJ2-3; 8 positions agree with TRBD2. The CDR3 runs to 17 residues. Germline V gene lookup returns CDR1 MNHEY and CDR2 SMNVEV (reference sequence). V dropped 4 bases and J dropped 0; count of bases not matched to a gene: 9.

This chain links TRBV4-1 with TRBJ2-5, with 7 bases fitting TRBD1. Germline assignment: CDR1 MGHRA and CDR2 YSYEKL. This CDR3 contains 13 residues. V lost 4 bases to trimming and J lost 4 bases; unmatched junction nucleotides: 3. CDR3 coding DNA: TGCGCCAGCAGCCCGACAGGGAGAGAGACCCAGTACTTC. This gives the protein CASSPTGRETQYF.

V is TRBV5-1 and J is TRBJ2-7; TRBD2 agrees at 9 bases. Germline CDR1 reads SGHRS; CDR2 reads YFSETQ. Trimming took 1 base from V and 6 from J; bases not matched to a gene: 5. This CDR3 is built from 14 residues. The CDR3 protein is CASSLQAAGGEQYF. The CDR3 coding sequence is TGCGCCAGCAGCTTGCAGGCAGCGGGAGGCGAGCAGTACTTC.

The CDR3 region is CASSITAGYGYTF. The DNA of the CDR3 is TGTGCCAGTAGTATAACGGCAGGCTATGGCTACACCTTC. This chain links TRBV19 with TRBJ1-2; the D is unclear. The CDR3 covers 13 residues. Germline CDR1 and CDR2: LNHDA and SQIVND (reference sequence). Trimming took off 2 bases at V and 4 bases at J, with 8 bases between the two ends. Together with reference TRBV19 and TRBJ1-2, the CDR3 gives the full variable domain: DGGITQSPKYLFRKEGQNVTLSCEQNLNHDAMYWYRQDPGQGLRLIYYSQIVNDFQKGDIAEGYSVSREKKESFPLTVTSAQKNPTAFYLCASSITAGYGYTFGSGTRLTVV.